The source of this TCR beta chain is a study of T cell responses to AZD1222 COVID-19 vaccine. The CDR3 length is 14 residues. V was clipped by 8 bases and J by 1 base, with 15 bases between them. CDR1 is KGHSH, CDR2 LQKENI, per germline. As regards this clone: The target antigen is unknown.

Repertoires were generated with immunoSEQ multiplex PCR, while TCRdb's copy carries only in-frame clones and drops some. The sample has 210,000 or so clones; under 95% are singletons. Points from the study as a whole: Just a handful of people given AZD1222 tested seropositive at baseline. Unmutated regions of variants are reportedly targeted by nearly half of spike-specific TCRs.

Source: peripheral blood, taken on day 0 of MenACWY control vaccination. The source of this sequence is an adult in good health. The chain uses TRBV18 and TRBJ2-7; tentatively, D is TRBD1 (5 bases). This CDR3 is CASETGVGSYEQYF. CDR3 DNA: TGTGCCAGCGAAACAGGAGTTGGGTCCTACGAGCAGTACTTC.